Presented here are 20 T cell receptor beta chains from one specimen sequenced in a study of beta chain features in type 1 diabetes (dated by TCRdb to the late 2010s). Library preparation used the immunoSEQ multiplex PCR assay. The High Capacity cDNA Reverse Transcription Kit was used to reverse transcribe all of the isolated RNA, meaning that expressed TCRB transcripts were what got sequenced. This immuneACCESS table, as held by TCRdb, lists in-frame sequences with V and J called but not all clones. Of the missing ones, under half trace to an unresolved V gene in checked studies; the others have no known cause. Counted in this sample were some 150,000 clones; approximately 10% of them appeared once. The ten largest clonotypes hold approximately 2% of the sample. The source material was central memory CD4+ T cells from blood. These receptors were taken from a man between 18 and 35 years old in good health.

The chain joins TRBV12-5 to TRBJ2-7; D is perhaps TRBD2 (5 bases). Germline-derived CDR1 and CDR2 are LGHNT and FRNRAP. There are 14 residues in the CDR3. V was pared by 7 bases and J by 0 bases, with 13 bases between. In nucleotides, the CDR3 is TGTGCTAGTGCCTATTCTGGGAGCTCCTACGAGCAGTACTTC. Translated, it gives CASAYSGSSYEQYF.

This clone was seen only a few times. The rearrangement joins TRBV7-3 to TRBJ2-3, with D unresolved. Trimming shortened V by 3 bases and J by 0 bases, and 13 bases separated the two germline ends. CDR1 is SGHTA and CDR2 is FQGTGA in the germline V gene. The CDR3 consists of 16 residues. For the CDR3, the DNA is TGTGCCAGCAGCTTGGGAATTGGAACTAGCACAGATACGCAGTATTTT. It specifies CASSLGIGTSTDTQYF.

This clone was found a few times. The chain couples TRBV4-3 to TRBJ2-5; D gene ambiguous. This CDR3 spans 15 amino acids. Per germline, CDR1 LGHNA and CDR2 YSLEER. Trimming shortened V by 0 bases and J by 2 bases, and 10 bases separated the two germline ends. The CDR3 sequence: CASSQDYHDQETQYF. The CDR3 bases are TGCGCCAGCAGCCAAGATTACCACGATCAAGAGACCCAGTACTTC.

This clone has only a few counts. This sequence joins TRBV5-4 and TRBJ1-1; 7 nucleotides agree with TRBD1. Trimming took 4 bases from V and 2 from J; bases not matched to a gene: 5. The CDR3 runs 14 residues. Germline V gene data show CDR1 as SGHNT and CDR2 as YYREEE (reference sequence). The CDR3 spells CASSETGPNTEAFF. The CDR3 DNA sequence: TGTGCCAGCAGCGAGACAGGGCCCAACACTGAAGCTTTCTTT.

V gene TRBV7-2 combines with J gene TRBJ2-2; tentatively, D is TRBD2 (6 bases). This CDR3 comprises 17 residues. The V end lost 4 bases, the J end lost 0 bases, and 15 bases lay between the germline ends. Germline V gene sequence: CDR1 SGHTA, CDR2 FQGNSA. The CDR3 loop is CASSSQLAGANTGELFF. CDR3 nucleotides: TGTGCCAGCAGCTCCCAACTAGCAGGCGCGAACACCGGGGAGCTGTTTTTT.

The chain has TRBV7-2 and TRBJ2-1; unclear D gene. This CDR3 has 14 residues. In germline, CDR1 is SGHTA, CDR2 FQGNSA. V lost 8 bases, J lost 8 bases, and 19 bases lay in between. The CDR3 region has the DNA TGTGCCAGCTCGCGGCAGGATGGGCCGTATGAGCAGTTCTTC. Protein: CASSRQDGPYEQFF.

DNA of the CDR3: TGTGCCAGCAGCTTTCTAGGGGCCGCCGGGGAGCTGTTTTTT. It specifies CASSFLGAAGELFF. The chain has TRBV7-3 and TRBJ2-2; D may be TRBD1 (5 bases). Germline loops: CDR1 SGHTA, CDR2 FQGTGA. Between the trimmed V and J ends, which lost 3 bases and 6 bases, there was a span of 11 bases. There are 14 residues in the CDR3.

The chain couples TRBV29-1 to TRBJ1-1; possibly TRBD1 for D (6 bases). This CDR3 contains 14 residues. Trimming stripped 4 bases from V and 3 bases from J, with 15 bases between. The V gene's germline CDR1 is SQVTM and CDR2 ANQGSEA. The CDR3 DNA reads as TGCAGCGTTGGCCTTGGACAGTACTACACTGAAGCTTTCTTT. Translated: CSVGLGQYYTEAFF.

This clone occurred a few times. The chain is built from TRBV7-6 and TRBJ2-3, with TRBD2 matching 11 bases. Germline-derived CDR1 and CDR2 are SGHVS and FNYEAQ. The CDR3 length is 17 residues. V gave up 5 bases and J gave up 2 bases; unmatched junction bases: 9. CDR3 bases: TGTGCCAGCAGCGCCACCGGGACTAGCGGATTCACAGATACGCAGTATTTT. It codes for CASSATGTSGFTDTQYF.

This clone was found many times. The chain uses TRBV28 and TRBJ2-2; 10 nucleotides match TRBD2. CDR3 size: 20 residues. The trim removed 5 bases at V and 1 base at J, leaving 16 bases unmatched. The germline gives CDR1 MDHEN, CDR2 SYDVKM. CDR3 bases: TGTGCCAGCAGTCCGCTATCGGGACTAGCGATGAAATTGAACACCGGGGAGCTGTTTTTT. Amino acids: CASSPLSGLAMKLNTGELFF.

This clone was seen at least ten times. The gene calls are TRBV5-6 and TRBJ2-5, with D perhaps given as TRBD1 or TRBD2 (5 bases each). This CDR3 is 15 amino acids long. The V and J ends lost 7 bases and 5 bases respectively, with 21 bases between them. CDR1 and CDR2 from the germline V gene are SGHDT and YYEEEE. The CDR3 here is CASQIGAGTTETQYF. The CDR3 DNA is TGTGCCAGCCAAATAGGGGCCGGGACGACGGAGACCCAGTACTTC. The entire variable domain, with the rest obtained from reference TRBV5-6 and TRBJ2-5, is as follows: DAGVTQSPTHLIKTRGQQVTLRCSPKSGHDTVSWYQQALGQGPQFIFQYYEEEERQRGNFPDRFSGHQFPNYSSELNVNALLLGDSALYLCASQIGAGTTETQYFGPGTRLLVL.

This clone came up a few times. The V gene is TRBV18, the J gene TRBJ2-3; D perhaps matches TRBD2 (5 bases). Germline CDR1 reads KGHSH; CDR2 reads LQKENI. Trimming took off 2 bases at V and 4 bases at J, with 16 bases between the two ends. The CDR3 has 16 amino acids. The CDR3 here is CASSPGPPTGADTQYF. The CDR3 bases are TGTGCCAGCTCACCAGGACCACCAACCGGGGCAGATACGCAGTATTTT.

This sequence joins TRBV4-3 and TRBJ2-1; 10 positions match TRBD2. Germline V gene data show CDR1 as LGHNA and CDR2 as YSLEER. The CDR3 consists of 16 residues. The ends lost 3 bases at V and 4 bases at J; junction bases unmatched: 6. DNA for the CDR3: TGCGCCAGCAGCCACGCCGGGACTAGCGCTTACAATGAGCAGTTCTTC. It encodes CASSHAGTSAYNEQFF.

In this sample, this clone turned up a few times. The CDR3 loop is CASRQTATNEKLFF. CDR3 coding DNA: TGTGCCAGTAGGCAGACGGCAACTAATGAAAAACTGTTTTTT. The chain recombines TRBV19 with TRBJ1-4; D gene uncertain. Looked up from germline, CDR1 is LNHDA and CDR2 is SQIVND (reference sequence). The CDR3 extends over 14 amino acids. V was trimmed by 6 bases and J by 0 bases, leaving 8 bases between them.

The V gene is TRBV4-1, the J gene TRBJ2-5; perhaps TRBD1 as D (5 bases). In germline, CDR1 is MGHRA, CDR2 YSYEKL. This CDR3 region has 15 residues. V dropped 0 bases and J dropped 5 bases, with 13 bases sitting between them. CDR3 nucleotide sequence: TGCGCCAGCAGCCAAGATGGGGCAGGGTCGGAGACCCAGTACTTC. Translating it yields CASSQDGAGSETQYF.

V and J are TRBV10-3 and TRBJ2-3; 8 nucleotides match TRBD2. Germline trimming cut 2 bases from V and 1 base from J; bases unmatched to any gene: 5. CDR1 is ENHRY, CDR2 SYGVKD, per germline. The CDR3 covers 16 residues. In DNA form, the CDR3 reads TGTGCCATCAGTGAGGGGGGACTAGAAGGCACAGATACGCAGTATTTT. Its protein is CAISEGGLEGTDTQYF.

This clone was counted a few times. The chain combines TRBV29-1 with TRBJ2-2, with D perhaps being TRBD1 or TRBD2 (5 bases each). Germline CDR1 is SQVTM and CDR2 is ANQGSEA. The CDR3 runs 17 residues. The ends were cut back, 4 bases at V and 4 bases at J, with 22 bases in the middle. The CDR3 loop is CSVVGPRGASSTGELFF. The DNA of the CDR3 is TGCAGCGTTGTGGGCCCGAGGGGCGCGAGTAGCACCGGGGAGCTGTTTTTT.

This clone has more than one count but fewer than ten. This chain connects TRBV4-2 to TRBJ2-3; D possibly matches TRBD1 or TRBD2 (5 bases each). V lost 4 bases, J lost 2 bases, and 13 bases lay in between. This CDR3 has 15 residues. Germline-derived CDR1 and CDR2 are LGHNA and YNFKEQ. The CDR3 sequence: CASSPRRDVTDTQYF. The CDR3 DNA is TGTGCCAGCAGCCCCAGAAGGGACGTCACAGATACGCAGTATTTT.

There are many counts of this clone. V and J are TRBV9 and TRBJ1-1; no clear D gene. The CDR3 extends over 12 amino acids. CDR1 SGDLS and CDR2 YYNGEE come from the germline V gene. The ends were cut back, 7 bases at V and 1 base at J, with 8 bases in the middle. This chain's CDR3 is CASGTANTEAFF. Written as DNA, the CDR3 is TGTGCCAGCGGCACAGCGAACACTGAAGCTTTCTTT.

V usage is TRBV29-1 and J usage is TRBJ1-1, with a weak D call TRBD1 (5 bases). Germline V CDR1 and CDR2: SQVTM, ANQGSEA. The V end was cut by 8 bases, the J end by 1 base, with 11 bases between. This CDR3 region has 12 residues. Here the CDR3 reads CSLSGGNTEAFF. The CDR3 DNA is TGCAGCCTCAGTGGGGGGAACACTGAAGCTTTCTTT. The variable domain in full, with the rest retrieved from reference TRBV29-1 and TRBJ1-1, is SAVISQKPSRDICQRGTSLTIQCQVDSQVTMMFWYRQQPGQSLTLIATANQGSEATYESGFVIDKFPISRPNLTFSTLTVSNMSPEDSSIYLCSLSGGNTEAFFGQGTRLTVV.